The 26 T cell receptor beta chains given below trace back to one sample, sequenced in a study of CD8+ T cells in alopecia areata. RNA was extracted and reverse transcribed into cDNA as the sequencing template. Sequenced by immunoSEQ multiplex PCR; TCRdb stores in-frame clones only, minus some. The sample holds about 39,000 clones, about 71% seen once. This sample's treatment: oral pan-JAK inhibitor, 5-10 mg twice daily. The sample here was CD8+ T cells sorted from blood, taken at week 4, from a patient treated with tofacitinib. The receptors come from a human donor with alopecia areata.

CDR3 amino acids: CSVEEGTDYGYTF. In DNA, the CDR3 is TGCAGCGTTGAAGAAGGGACAGATTATGGCTACACCTTC. The genes are TRBV29-1 and TRBJ1-2; 7 bases match TRBD1. This CDR3 is 13 amino acids long. Germline CDR1 SQVTM, CDR2 ANQGSEA. Trimming at V came to 0 bases and at J to 5 bases, leaving 3 bases not matched to a gene.

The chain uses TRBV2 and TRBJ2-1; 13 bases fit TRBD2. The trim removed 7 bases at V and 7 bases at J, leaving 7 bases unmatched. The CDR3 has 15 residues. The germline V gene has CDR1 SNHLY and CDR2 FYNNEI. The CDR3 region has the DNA TGTGCCAGCACCATACTAGCGGGGGGGCAAAATGAGCAGTTCTTC. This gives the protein CASTILAGGQNEQFF.

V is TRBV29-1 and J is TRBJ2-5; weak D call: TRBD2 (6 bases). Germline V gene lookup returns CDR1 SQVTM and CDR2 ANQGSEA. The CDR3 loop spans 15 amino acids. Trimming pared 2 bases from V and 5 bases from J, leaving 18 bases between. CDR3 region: CSVESGGGPRETQYF. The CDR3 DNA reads TGCAGCGTTGAATCCGGGGGTGGCCCCCGTGAGACCCAGTACTTC.

The CDR3, as DNA: TGTGCCATCAGTGAGAAGGCAGGGGCCTACGAGCAGTACTTC. This encodes CAISEKAGAYEQYF. The chain employs TRBV10-3 and TRBJ2-7, with D tentatively TRBD1 (6 bases). V lost 2 bases to trimming and J lost 2 bases, with 10 bases between them. Germline V gene data show CDR1 as ENHRY and CDR2 as SYGVKD. There are 14 residues in the CDR3.

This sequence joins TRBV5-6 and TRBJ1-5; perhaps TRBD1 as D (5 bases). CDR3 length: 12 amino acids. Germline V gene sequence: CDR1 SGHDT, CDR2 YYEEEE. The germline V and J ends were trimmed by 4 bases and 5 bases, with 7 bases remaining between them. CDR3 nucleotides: TGTGCCAGCAGCCAACAGGATCAGCCCCAGCATTTT. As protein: CASSQQDQPQHF.

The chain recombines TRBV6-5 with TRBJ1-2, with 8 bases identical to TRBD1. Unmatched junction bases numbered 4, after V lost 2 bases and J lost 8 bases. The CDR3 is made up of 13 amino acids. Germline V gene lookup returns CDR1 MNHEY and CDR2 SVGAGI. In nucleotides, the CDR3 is TGTGCCAGCAGTTACGGACAGGGACTGGGCTACACCTTC. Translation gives CASSYGQGLGYTF.

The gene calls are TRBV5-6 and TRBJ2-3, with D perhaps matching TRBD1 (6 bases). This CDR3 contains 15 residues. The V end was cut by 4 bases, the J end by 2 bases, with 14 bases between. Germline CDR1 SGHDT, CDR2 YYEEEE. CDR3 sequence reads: CASSRNRDNTDTQYF. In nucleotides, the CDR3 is TGTGCCAGCAGCCGTAACCGGGACAACACAGATACGCAGTATTTT.

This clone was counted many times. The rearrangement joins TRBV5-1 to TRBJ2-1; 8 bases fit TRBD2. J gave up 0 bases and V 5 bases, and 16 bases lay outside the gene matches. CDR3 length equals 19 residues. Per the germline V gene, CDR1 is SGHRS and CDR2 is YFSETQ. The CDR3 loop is CASRQAGDLDRSSYNEQFF. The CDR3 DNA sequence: TGCGCCAGCAGGCAAGCGGGGGACCTTGATAGGAGCTCCTACAATGAGCAGTTCTTC.

The CDR3 sequence: CASSPSNRYEQYF. The CDR3 DNA is TGCGCCAGCAGCCCCTCTAACCGCTACGAGCAGTACTTC. The chain links TRBV4-1 to TRBJ2-7; D remains unclear. Germline V gene data show CDR1 as MGHRA and CDR2 as YSYEKL. This CDR3 is 13 amino acids long. V lost 4 bases, J lost 3 bases, and 10 bases lay in between.

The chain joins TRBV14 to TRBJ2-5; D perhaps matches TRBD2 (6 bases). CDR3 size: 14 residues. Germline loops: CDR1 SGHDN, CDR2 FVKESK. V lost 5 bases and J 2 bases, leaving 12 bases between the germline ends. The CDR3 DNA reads TGTGCCAGCAGCATGGGACTCCGTCAAGAGACCCAGTACTTC. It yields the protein CASSMGLRQETQYF.

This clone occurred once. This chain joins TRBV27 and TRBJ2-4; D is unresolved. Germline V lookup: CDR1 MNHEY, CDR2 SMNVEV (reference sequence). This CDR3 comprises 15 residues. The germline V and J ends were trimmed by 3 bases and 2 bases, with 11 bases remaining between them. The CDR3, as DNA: TGTGCCAGCAGTTTGATCGGCGACACCAAAAACATTCAGTACTTC. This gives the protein CASSLIGDTKNIQYF.

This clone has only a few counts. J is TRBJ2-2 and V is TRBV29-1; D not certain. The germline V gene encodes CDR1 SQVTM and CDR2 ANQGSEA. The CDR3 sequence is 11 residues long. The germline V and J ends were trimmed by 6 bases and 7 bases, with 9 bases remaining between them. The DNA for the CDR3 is TGCAGCGTAGTTCAGGTCGGGGAGCTGTTTTTT. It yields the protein CSVVQVGELFF.

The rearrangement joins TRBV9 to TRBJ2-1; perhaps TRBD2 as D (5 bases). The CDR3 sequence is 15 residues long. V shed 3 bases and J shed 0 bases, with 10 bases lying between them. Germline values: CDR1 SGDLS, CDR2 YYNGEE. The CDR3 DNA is TGTGCCAGCAGCGGTAGCGACCGCTCCTACAATGAGCAGTTCTTC. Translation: CASSGSDRSYNEQFF.

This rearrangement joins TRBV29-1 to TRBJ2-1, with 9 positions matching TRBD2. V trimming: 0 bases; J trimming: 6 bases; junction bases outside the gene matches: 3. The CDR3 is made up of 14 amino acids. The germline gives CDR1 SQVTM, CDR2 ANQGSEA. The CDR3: CSVEDAGGPNEQFF. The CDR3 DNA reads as TGCAGCGTTGAAGATGCGGGGGGGCCCAATGAGCAGTTCTTC.

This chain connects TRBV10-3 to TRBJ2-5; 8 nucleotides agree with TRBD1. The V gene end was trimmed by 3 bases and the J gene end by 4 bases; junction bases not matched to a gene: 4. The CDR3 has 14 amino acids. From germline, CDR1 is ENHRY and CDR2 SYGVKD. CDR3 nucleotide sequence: TGTGCCATCAGTGACGACAGGGGAGCAGAGACCCAGTACTTC. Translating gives CAISDDRGAETQYF.

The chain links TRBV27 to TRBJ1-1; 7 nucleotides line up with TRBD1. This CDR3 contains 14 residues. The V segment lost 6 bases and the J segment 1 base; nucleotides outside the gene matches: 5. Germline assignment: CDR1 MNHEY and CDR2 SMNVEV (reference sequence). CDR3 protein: CASRLYRGNTEAFF. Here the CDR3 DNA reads TGTGCCAGCAGACTCTACAGGGGGAACACTGAAGCTTTCTTT.

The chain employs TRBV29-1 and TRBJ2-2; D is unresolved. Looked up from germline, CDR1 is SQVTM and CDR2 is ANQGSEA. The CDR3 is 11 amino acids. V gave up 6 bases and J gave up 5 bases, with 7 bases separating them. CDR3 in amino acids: CSVLRTGELFF. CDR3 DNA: TGCAGCGTACTCCGGACCGGGGAGCTGTTTTTT.

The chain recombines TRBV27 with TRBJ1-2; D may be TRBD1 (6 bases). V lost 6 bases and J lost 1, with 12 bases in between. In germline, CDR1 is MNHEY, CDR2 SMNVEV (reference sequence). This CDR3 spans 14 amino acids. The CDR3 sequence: CASRGDTLNYGYTF. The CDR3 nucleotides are TGTGCCAGCAGGGGGGACACTCTTAACTATGGCTACACCTTC.

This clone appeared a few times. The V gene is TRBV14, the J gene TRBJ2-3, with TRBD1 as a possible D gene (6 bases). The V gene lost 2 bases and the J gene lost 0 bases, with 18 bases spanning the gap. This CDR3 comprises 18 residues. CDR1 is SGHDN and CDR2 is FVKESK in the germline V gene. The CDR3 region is CASSQTWNTDSSTDTQYF. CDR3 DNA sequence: TGTGCCAGCAGCCAAACCTGGAACACGGACAGTAGCACAGATACGCAGTATTTT.

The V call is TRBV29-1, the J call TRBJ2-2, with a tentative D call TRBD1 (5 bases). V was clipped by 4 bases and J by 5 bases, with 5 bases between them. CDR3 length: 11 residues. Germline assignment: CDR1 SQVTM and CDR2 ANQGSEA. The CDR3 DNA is TGCAGCGTTGCAGGGACCGGGGAGCTGTTTTTT. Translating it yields CSVAGTGELFF.

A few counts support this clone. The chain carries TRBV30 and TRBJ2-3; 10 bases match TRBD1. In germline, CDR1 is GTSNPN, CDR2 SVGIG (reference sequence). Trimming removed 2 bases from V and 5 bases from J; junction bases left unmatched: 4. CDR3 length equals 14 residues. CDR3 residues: CAWSKTGGKDTQYF. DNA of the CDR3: TGTGCCTGGAGTAAGACAGGGGGCAAAGATACGCAGTATTTT. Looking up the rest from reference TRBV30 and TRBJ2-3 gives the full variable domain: SQTIHQWPATLVQPVGSPLSLECTVEGTSNPNLYWYRQAAGRGLQLLFYSVGIGQISSEVPQNLSASRPQDRQFILSSKKLLLSDSGFYLCAWSKTGGKDTQYFGPGTRLTVL.

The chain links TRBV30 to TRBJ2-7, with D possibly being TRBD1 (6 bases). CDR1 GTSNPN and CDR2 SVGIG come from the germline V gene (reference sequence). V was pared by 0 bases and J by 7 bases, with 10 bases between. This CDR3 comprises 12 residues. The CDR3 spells CAWSVQGNEQYF. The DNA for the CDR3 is TGTGCCTGGAGTGTACAGGGTAATGAGCAGTACTTC.

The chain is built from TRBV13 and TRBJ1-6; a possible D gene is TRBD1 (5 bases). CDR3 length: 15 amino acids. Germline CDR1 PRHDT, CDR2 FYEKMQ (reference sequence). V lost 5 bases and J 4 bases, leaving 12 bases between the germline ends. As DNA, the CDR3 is TGTGCCAGCAGCCGGGGGAGGGAGTATAATTCACCCCTCCACTTT. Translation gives CASSRGREYNSPLHF.

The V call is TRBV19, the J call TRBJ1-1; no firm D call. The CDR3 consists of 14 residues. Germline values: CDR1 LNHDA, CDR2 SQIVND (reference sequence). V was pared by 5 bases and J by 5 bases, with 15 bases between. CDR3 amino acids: CASSLPDGETEAFF. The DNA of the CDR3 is TGTGCCAGTAGTCTACCCGACGGTGAGACTGAAGCTTTCTTT.

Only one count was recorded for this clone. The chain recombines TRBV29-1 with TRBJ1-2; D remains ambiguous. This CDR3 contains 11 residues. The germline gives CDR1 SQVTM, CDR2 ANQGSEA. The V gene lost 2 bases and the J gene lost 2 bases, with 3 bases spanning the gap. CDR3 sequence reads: CSVEQNYGYTF. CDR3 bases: TGCAGCGTTGAACAGAACTATGGCTACACCTTC.

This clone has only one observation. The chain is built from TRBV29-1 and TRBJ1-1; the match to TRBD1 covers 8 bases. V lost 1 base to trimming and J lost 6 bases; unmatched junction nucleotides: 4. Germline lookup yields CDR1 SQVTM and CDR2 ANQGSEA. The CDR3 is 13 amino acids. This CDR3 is CSVEAGGVAEAFF. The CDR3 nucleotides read TGCAGCGTTGAAGCAGGGGGCGTTGCTGAAGCTTTCTTT. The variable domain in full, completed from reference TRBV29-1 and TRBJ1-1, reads SAVISQKPSRDICQRGTSLTIQCQVDSQVTMMFWYRQQPGQSLTLIATANQGSEATYESGFVIDKFPISRPNLTFSTLTVSNMSPEDSSIYLCSVEAGGVAEAFFGQGTRLTVV.